The text below deals with one TCR beta chain. The method was immunoSEQ multiplex PCR; TCRdb's version includes in-frame clones alone and lacks a portion of them. Here the sample spans about 43,000 clones, just over 90% being singletons. This sample is drawn from a study of T cell changes during pregnancy in multiple sclerosis. There are 15 residues in the CDR3. Trimming cost V 1 base and J 4 bases; bases outside gene matches: 5. In germline, CDR1 is LNHDA, CDR2 SQIVND (reference sequence). V gene TRBV19 combines with J gene TRBJ2-5, with 8 bases aligning to TRBD1. The sample taken for sequencing was PBMCs (not recorded whether the cells were cultured). The receptor comes from a female donor with multiple sclerosis, enrolled in a pregnancy study. Written as DNA, the CDR3 is TGTGCCAGTAGTATAGTGGACAGGGAGATAGAGACCCAGTACTTC. It is translated as CASSIVDREIETQYF.